What follows are 10 T cell receptor beta chains derived from one specimen sequenced in a study of OX40 agonist ivuxolimab in advanced cancers. TCRdb's table, derived via immunoSEQ multiplex PCR, lists solely in-frame clones and lacks some. This table has roughly 45,000 clones, approximately 83% appearing once. This material consisted of CD4+ or CD8+ T cells sorted from blood, taken in a trial of the OX40 agonist ivuxolimab. Receptors originate from an adult with an advanced solid tumor such as melanoma, head and neck, liver or kidney cancer.

The CDR3 reads CASSSTGGHSYEQYF. The CDR3 bases are TGTGCCAGCAGTTCCACTGGGGGGCACTCCTACGAGCAGTACTTC. The chain combines TRBV6-1 with TRBJ2-7; TRBD1 or TRBD2 may be the D gene (6 bases each). The CDR3 runs to 15 residues. Germline-derived CDR1 and CDR2 are MNHNS and SASEGT. Trimming took off 5 bases at V and 0 bases at J, with 14 bases between the two ends.

V gene TRBV2 combines with J gene TRBJ2-3; D gene uncertain. Looked up from germline, CDR1 is SNHLY and CDR2 is FYNNEI. V gave up 6 bases and J gave up 3 bases, with 13 bases separating them. CDR3 size: 14 residues. The CDR3: CASRRALGTDTQYF. The CDR3 bases are TGTGCCAGCAGACGAGCCTTAGGAACAGATACGCAGTATTTT.

The chain carries TRBV19 and TRBJ2-3, with D perhaps TRBD2 (6 bases). Germline V gene lookup returns CDR1 LNHDA and CDR2 SQIVND (reference sequence). V lost 8 bases to trimming and J lost 1 base, with 13 bases between them. This CDR3 contains 14 residues. CDR3 sequence reads: CASEEGLGTDTQYF. The CDR3 bases are TGTGCCAGTGAGGAGGGCCTAGGCACAGATACGCAGTATTTT.

The chain couples TRBV25-1 to TRBJ2-5; D may be TRBD1 (6 bases). The CDR3 spans 15 residues. CDR1 is MGHDK and CDR2 is SYGVNS in the germline V gene. Trimming pared 2 bases from V and 1 base from J, leaving 11 bases between. CDR3 residues: CASSEHRTVQETQYF. Written as DNA, the CDR3 is TGTGCCAGCAGTGAACACCGGACAGTCCAAGAGACCCAGTACTTC.

The chain recombines TRBV25-1 with TRBJ2-7; no definite D call. This CDR3 comprises 13 residues. Germline V CDR1 and CDR2: MGHDK, SYGVNS. V shed 6 bases and J shed 5 bases, with 14 bases lying between them. CDR3 protein: CASRVIGKDEQYF. CDR3 in DNA: TGTGCCAGCAGGGTTATTGGGAAGGACGAGCAGTACTTC.

This sequence joins TRBV6-1 and TRBJ1-2; 9 bases are shared with TRBD1. Trimming removed 4 bases from V and 8 bases from J; junction bases left unmatched: 8. The CDR3 is made up of 14 amino acids. Germline-derived CDR1 and CDR2 are MNHNS and SASEGT. Here the CDR3 DNA reads TGTGCCAGCAGTGTCTCACAGGGGGCGGAGGGCTACACCTTC. Protein: CASSVSQGAEGYTF.

The genes are TRBV14 and TRBJ1-2; 7 nucleotides match TRBD1. Losses at the gene ends were 0 bases for V and 4 bases for J; bases not matched to a gene: 5. The CDR3 runs 15 residues. The germline gives CDR1 SGHDN, CDR2 FVKESK. As DNA, the CDR3 is TGTGCCAGCAGCCAAGATCGGACAGGATTCTATGGCTACACCTTC. This translates into CASSQDRTGFYGYTF.

The chain combines TRBV2 with TRBJ1-1, with D maybe TRBD1 (6 bases). The V gene lost 5 bases and the J gene lost 6 bases, with 13 bases spanning the gap. The CDR3 has 13 residues. Per germline, CDR1 SNHLY and CDR2 FYNNEI. This CDR3 reads CASSQDRRAEAFF. CDR3 DNA sequence: TGTGCCAGCAGTCAGGACAGACGGGCTGAAGCTTTCTTT.

V usage is TRBV6-1 and J usage is TRBJ1-5; possible D gene TRBD1, 5 bases. Germline V gives CDR1 MNHNS, CDR2 SASEGT. The CDR3 is made up of 12 amino acids. Trimming took 6 bases from V and 5 from J, leaving 8 bases between them. This CDR3 is CASRQGHQPQHF. CDR3 DNA: TGTGCCAGCAGGCAGGGCCATCAGCCCCAGCATTTT.

This chain joins TRBV10-3 and TRBJ1-4, with a tentative D call TRBD1 (5 bases). This CDR3 region has 14 residues. The germline gives CDR1 ENHRY, CDR2 SYGVKD. V lost 4 bases, J lost 8 bases, and 14 bases lay in between. The CDR3 region is CAISGTLMGEKLFF. CDR3 in DNA: TGTGCCATCAGTGGGACATTGATGGGAGAAAAACTGTTTTTT.